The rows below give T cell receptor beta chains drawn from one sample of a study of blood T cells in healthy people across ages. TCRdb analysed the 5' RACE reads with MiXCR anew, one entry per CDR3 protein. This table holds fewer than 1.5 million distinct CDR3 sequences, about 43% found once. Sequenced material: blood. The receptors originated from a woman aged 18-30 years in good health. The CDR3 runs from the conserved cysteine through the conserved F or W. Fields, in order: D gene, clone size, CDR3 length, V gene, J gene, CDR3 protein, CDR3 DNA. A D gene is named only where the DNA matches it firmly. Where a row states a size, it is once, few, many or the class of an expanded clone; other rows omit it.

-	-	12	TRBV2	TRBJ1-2	CASTRDPVSYTF	TGTGCCAGCACCAGGGACCCGGTTAGCTACACCTTC
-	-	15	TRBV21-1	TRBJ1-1	CASSKGVGRYTEAFF	TGTGCCAGCAGCAAAGGGGTGGGCAGGTACACTGAAGCTTTCTTT
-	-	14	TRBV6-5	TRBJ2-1	CASSYGTPYNEQFF	TGTGCCAGCAGCTACGGGACACCGTACAATGAGCAGTTCTTC
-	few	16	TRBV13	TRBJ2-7	CASSLVLWKSRPEQYF	TGTGCCAGCAGCTTAGTTTTGTGGAAGTCTCGTCCCGAGCAGTACTTC
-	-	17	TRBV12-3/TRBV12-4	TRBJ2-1	CASILPQRGDSYNEQFF	TGTGCCAGCATCTTACCACAGCGTGGGGACTCCTACAATGAGCAGTTCTTC
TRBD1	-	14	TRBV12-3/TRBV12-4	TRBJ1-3	CASKTGVTGNTIYF	TGTGCCAGCAAGACAGGGGTCACTGGAAACACCATATATTTT
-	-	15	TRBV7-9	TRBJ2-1	CASSFRDPPYDEQFF	TGTGCCAGCAGCTTCAGGGACCCCCCCTACGATGAGCAGTTCTTC
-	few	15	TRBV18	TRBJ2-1	CASSPPRVVNDEQFF	TGTGCCAGCTCACCACCCCGGGTGGTCAACGATGAGCAGTTCTTC
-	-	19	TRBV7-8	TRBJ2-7	CASSFPRRGQTSNPYEQYF	TGTGCCAGCAGCTTCCCAAGGAGGGGACAGACATCGAACCCCTACGAGCAGTACTTC
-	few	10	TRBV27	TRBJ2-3	CATGTDTQYF	TGTGCCACCGGCACAGATACGCAGTATTTT
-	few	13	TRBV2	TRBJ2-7	CASSERQDYEQYF	TGTGCCAGCAGTGAACGACAGGACTACGAGCAGTACTTC
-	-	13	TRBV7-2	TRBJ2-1	CASSRGRNNEQFF	TGTGCCAGCAGCCGAGGTAGGAACAATGAGCAGTTCTTC
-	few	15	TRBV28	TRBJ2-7	CASSFLTGRSHEQYF	TGTGCCAGCAGTTTCTTGACGGGCAGGTCCCACGAGCAGTACTTC
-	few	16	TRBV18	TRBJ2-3	CASSPSTSGGPDTQYF	TGTGCCAGCTCACCCTCGACTAGTGGGGGCCCAGATACGCAGTATTTT
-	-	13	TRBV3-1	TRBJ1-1	CAGSQFQGTEAFF	TGTGCCGGCAGCCAATTCCAGGGGACTGAAGCTTTCTTT
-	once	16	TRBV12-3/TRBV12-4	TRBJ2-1	CASSKQGRGSYNEQFF	TGTGCCAGCAGCAAACAGGGCAGGGGTTCCTACAATGAGCAGTTCTTC
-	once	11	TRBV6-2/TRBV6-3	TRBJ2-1	CASGPVGVQFF	TGTGCCAGCGGCCCCGTGGGTGTGCAGTTCTTC
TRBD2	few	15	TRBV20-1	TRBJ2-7	CSASRTSGSFDEQYF	TGCAGTGCTAGTAGGACTAGCGGGAGCTTCGACGAGCAGTACTTC